Sequencing of this T cell receptor beta chain was carried out in a study of blood T cells in healthy people across ages. Study-level findings and limits: TCR beta diversity was tightly associated with the proportion of naive T cells.

With respect to this clonotype: Its antigen remains unidentified.

Germline lookup yields CDR1 SGHTA and CDR2 FQGNSA. V was trimmed by 2 bases and J by 6 bases, leaving 17 bases between them. CDR3 length: 16 residues. Primed by a sample-barcoded 5' primer and a J-beta primer mix, a second PCR proceeded for about 7 to 12 cycles. Through a template-switch adaptor with 12 random nucleotides, each cDNA molecule received a tag. Per-sample output comprised a minimum of 3 million paired-end reads containing CDR3. A single record per CDR3 protein comes from TCRdb applying MiXCR to the 5' RACE reads. The sample lists 1,100,000 or so distinct CDR3 sequences, more than 40% occurring once.

Sequenced: blood. The clonotype was recovered from a woman aged 55-70 years in good health. V usage is TRBV7-2 and J usage is TRBJ2-1; D unresolved. The CDR3 DNA is TGTGCCAGCAGCTTATCGGTCCGCACTGGGATCAATGAGCAGTTCTTC. It is translated as CASSLSVRTGINEQFF. Full variable domain (remainder filled in from reference TRBV7-2 and TRBJ2-1): GAGVSQSPSNKVTEKGKDVELRCDPISGHTALYWYRQSLGQGLEFLIYFQGNSAPDKSGLPSDRFSAERTGGSVSTLTIQRTQQEDSAVYLCASSLSVRTGINEQFFGPGTRLTVL.